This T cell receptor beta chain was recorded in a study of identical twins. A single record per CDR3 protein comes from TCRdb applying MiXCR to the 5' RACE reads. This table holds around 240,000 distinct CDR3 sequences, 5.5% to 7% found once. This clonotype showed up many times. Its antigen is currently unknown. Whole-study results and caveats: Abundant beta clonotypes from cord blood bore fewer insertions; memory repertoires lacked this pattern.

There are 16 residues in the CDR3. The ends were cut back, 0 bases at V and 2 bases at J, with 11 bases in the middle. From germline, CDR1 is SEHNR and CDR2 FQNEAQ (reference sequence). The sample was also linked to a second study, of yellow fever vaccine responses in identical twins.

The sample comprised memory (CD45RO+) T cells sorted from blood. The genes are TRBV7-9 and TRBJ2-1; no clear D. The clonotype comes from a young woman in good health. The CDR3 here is CASSLAQRSTYNEQFF. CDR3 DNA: TGTGCCAGCAGCTTAGCCCAACGTAGCACCTACAATGAGCAGTTCTTC.